Presented here are 18 T cell receptor beta chains from one specimen sequenced in a study of technical replicates of blood from a handful of donors. Assay: immunoSEQ multiplex PCR; the TCRdb copy retains only in-frame clones and omits some. The sample shows roughly 70,000 clones, roughly 97% of them seen only once. The sequencing sample was made of T cells isolated from PBMCs. The source is a human donor in good health.

This chain links TRBV4-1 with TRBJ2-3; 12 positions match TRBD2. Germline loops: CDR1 MGHRA, CDR2 YSYEKL. J lost 8 bases, V lost 4 bases, and 10 bases had no gene match. The CDR3 runs to 16 residues. The CDR3 bases are TGCGCCAGCAGCCGAGAACTAGCGGGAGGCCCTTTTACGCAGTATTTT. Translation gives CASSRELAGGPFTQYF.

This chain links TRBV7-9 with TRBJ1-2, with 7 bases aligning to TRBD1. Trimming at V came to 3 bases and at J to 6 bases, leaving 10 bases not matched to a gene. Germline V gives CDR1 SEHNR, CDR2 FQNEAQ (reference sequence). The CDR3 runs to 15 residues. CDR3 amino acids: CASSLDRLSYHGYTF. The CDR3 nucleotides are TGTGCCAGCAGCTTGGACAGGCTTTCTTATCATGGCTACACCTTC.

The V and J genes are TRBV29-1 and TRBJ2-1, with 7 bases aligning to TRBD2. V gave up 0 bases and J gave up 4 bases; unmatched junction bases: 6. The CDR3 is made up of 15 amino acids. Germline CDR1 reads SQVTM; CDR2 reads ANQGSEA. The CDR3 DNA reads TGCAGCGTTGAAGATCCAGCGGGAAAATACAATGAGCAGTTCTTC. Protein sequence: CSVEDPAGKYNEQFF.

This clone showed up just once. CDR3 residues: CASSWTDSNEQFF. DNA of the CDR3: TGTGCCAGCAGCTGGACAGATAGCAATGAGCAGTTCTTC. This rearrangement joins TRBV11-2 to TRBJ2-1; TRBD1 is a possible D gene (6 bases). Trimming pared 4 bases from V and 6 bases from J, leaving 10 bases between. The CDR3 is made up of 13 amino acids. Germline-derived CDR1 and CDR2 are SGHAT and FQNNGV.

This clone has just one count. The chain couples TRBV27 to TRBJ2-7; the match to TRBD1 covers 11 bases. Germline V gives CDR1 MNHEY, CDR2 SMNVEV (reference sequence). V dropped 9 bases and J dropped 4; count of bases not matched to a gene: 8. This CDR3 is 14 amino acids long. CDR3: CARTKGQGAYEQYF. In nucleotides, the CDR3 is TGTGCCAGAACCAAAGGACAGGGGGCGTACGAGCAGTACTTC.

In nucleotides, the CDR3 is TGCAGCGGCCTCCACAGACTAGCGGGAGGGCCGTATTATGAGCAGTTCTTC. Its protein is CSGLHRLAGGPYYEQFF. The V gene is TRBV29-1, the J gene TRBJ2-1; TRBD2 matches at 14 bases. Germline-derived CDR1 and CDR2 are SQVTM and ANQGSEA. The V gene end was trimmed by 7 bases and the J gene end by 8 bases; junction bases not matched to a gene: 16. The CDR3 extends over 17 amino acids.

The chain recombines TRBV27 with TRBJ1-4; D gene ambiguous. Germline loops: CDR1 MNHEY, CDR2 SMNVEV (reference sequence). Trimming removed 3 bases from V and 7 bases from J, with 12 bases in between. This CDR3 contains 14 residues. The chain's CDR3 is CASSFRTETEKLFF. CDR3 coding DNA: TGTGCCAGCAGTTTTAGAACAGAGACTGAAAAACTGTTTTTT.

The V call is TRBV5-4, the J call TRBJ2-7; D may be TRBD2 (5 bases). The CDR3 contains 13 residues. CDR1 SGHNT and CDR2 YYREEE come from the germline V gene (reference sequence). The CDR3 nucleotides are TGTGCTGTGGCGCTCGGGGTAGAAGGCGAGCAGTACTTC. Its protein product is CAVALGVEGEQYF.

This clone was seen only once. CDR3 sequence (DNA): TGTGCCAGCAGCGTAGGCTGGGGAGCCGGGGAGCTGTTTTTT. This encodes CASSVGWGAGELFF. The rearrangement links TRBV9 to TRBJ2-2; weak D call: TRBD2 (5 bases). The CDR3 length is 14 residues. Trimming left V 0 bases short and J 6 bases short, with 9 bases between. The germline V gene has CDR1 SGDLS and CDR2 YYNGEE. Supplemented by reference TRBV9 and TRBJ2-2, the full variable domain reads DSGVTQTPKHLITATGQRVTLRCSPRSGDLSVYWYQQSLDQGLQFLIQYYNGEERAKGNILERFSAQQFPDLHSELNLSSLELGDSALYFCASSVGWGAGELFFGEGSRLTVL.

CDR3 in DNA: TGCGCCAGCAGTCAATCCCCTCCGGGGAGGGCCGGTTACGAGCAGTACTTC. It encodes CASSQSPPGRAGYEQYF. The chain carries TRBV23-1 and TRBJ2-7; 7 positions match TRBD2. TRBV23-1 qualifies as an ORF whose function is uncertain. With 0 bases clipped from V and 4 bases from J, the junction kept 12 bases outside the gene matches. The CDR3 is made up of 17 amino acids.

This chain joins TRBV5-1 and TRBJ2-1; TRBD2 matches 11 bases. Germline lookup yields CDR1 SGHRS and CDR2 YFSETQ. This CDR3 is 15 amino acids long. The trim removed 7 bases at V and 2 bases at J, leaving 5 bases unmatched. This CDR3 reads CASGISGGAYNEQFF. The CDR3 nucleotides read TGCGCCAGCGGAATTAGCGGGGGGGCCTACAATGAGCAGTTCTTC.

There are a few counts of this clone. J is TRBJ1-1 and V is TRBV13; D remains ambiguous. Germline CDR1 and CDR2: PRHDT and FYEKMQ (reference sequence). This CDR3 spans 15 amino acids. Trimming took 3 bases from V and 0 from J, leaving 11 bases between them. Here the CDR3 DNA reads TGTGCCAGCAGCTTTAGGGCGGGGATGAACACTGAAGCTTTCTTT. It translates to CASSFRAGMNTEAFF.

DNA of the CDR3: TGTGCCAGCAGCGCTCTACGGACTGAAGCTTTCTTT. It encodes CASSALRTEAFF. The V gene is TRBV11-3, the J gene TRBJ1-1; D gene ambiguous. V lost 5 bases to trimming and J lost 5 bases, with 9 bases between them. This CDR3 region has 12 residues. Germline-derived CDR1 and CDR2 are SGHNT and YENEEA.

This chain connects TRBV6-4 to TRBJ2-5; a possible D gene is TRBD2 (6 bases). Per germline, CDR1 MRHNA and CDR2 SNTAGT. This CDR3 is 15 amino acids long. Between the trimmed V and J ends, which lost 5 bases and 0 bases, there was a span of 13 bases. The CDR3, as DNA: TGTGCCAGCAGTCGTGGAGCTAGCGACCAAGAGACCCAGTACTTC. Translation gives CASSRGASDQETQYF.

This chain joins TRBV10-3 and TRBJ2-2, with 7 bases lining up with TRBD2. The ends lost 9 bases at V and 0 bases at J; junction bases unmatched: 10. The CDR3 extends over 16 amino acids. CDR1 and CDR2 from the germline V gene are ENHRY and SYGVKD. CDR3 region: CAIKQAGRPNTGELFF. In DNA, the CDR3 is TGTGCCATTAAACAAGCGGGGAGGCCGAACACCGGGGAGCTGTTTTTT.

V is TRBV7-9 and J is TRBJ2-2, with D tentatively TRBD1 (6 bases). The germline V gene has CDR1 SEHNR and CDR2 FQNEAQ (reference sequence). The CDR3 contains 15 residues. Deletions cut 2 bases from V and 4 bases from J, with 11 bases between. The DNA for the CDR3 is TGTGCCAGCAGCTTATCGGACAGCGGCACCGGGGAGCTGTTTTTT. Amino acid sequence: CASSLSDSGTGELFF.

V gene TRBV28 combines with J gene TRBJ1-2; maybe TRBD1 (5 bases). The CDR3 is 14 residues long. Germline V gene sequence: CDR1 MDHEN, CDR2 SYDVKM. The germline V and J ends were trimmed by 5 bases and 0 bases, with 10 bases remaining between them. The DNA of the CDR3 is TGTGCCAGCAGTAAGGACATCCCTAACTATGGCTACACCTTC. It specifies CASSKDIPNYGYTF.

The V and J genes are TRBV10-1 and TRBJ2-2; the match to TRBD2 covers 11 bases. This CDR3 region has 15 residues. Per germline, CDR1 WNHNN and CDR2 SYGVQD (reference sequence). With V trimmed by 5 bases and J by 6 bases, 5 bases remained unmatched. Written as DNA, the CDR3 is TGCGCCAGCAGTTTACTAGCGGGGGTCCCCGGGGAGCTGTTTTTT. It encodes CASSLLAGVPGELFF.